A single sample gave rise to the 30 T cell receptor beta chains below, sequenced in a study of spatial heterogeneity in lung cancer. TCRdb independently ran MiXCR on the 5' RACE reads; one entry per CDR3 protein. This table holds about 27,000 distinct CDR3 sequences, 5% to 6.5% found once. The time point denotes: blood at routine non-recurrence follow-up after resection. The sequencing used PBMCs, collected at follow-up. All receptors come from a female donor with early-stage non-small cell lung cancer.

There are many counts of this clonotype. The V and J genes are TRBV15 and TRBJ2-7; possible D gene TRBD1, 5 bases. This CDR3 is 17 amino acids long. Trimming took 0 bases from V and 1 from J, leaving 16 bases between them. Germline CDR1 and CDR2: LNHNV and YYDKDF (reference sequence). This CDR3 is CATSRDRSTAGSYEQYF. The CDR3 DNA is TGTGCCACCAGCAGAGATCGGTCGACGGCAGGGTCCTACGAGCAGTACTTC.

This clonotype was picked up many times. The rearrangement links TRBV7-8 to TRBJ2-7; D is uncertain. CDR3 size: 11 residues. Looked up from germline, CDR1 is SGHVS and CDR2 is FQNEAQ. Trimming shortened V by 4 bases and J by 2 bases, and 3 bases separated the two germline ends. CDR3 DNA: TGTGCCAGCAGCTCCGCCTACGAGCAGTACTTC. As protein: CASSSAYEQYF.

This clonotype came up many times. The CDR3 DNA sequence: TGTGCCAGCAGCCAAGGACAGGGGGATAATTCACCCCTCCACTTT. Translating it yields CASSQGQGDNSPLHF. The rearrangement links TRBV4-2 to TRBJ1-6, with 9 positions matching TRBD1. This CDR3 region has 15 residues. The V and J ends lost 1 base and 5 bases, in that order; junction bases with no gene match: 0. Germline CDR1 reads LGHNA; CDR2 reads YNFKEQ.

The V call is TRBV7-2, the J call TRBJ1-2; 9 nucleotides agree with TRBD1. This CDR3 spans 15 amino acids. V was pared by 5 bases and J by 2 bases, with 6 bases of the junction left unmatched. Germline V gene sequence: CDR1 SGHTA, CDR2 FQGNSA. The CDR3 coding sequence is TGTGCCAGCAGCCAAACGGGACAGGGAAACTATGGCTACACCTTC. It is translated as CASSQTGQGNYGYTF.

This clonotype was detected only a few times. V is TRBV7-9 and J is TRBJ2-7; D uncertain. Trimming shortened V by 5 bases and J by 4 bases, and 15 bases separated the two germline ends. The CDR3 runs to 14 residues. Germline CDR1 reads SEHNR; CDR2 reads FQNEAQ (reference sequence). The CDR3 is CASSPLDRNYEQYF. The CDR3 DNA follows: TGTGCCAGCAGCCCCTTGGACCGAAATTACGAGCAGTACTTC.

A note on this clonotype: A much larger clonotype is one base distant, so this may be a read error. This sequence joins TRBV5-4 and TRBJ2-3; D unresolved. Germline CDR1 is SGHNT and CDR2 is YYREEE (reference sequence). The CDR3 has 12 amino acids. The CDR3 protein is CAGSLDTDTQYF. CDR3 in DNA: TGTGCCGGCAGCTTGGACACAGATACGCAGTATTTT.

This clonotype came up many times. The chain's CDR3 is CASSFSVTDGYTF. CDR3 sequence (DNA): TGTGCCAGCAGTTTCAGTGTGACGGATGGCTACACCTTC. V gene TRBV28 combines with J gene TRBJ1-2; unclear D gene. The V end lost 3 bases, the J end lost 6 bases, and 11 bases lay between the germline ends. CDR1 MDHEN and CDR2 SYDVKM come from the germline V gene. The CDR3 covers 13 residues.

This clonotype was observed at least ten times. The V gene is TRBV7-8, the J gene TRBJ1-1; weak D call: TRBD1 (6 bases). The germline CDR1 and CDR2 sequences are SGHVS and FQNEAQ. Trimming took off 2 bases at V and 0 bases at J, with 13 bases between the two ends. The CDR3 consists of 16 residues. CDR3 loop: CASSLRPGELNTEAFF. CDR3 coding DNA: TGTGCCAGCAGCTTAAGACCAGGGGAACTGAACACTGAAGCTTTCTTT.

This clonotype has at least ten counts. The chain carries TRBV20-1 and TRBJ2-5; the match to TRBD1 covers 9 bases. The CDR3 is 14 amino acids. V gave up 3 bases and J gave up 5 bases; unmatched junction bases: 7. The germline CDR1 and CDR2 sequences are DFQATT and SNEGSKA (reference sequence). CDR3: CSARDRTGVETQYF. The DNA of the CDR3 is TGCAGTGCTAGGGATCGGACAGGGGTGGAGACCCAGTACTTC.

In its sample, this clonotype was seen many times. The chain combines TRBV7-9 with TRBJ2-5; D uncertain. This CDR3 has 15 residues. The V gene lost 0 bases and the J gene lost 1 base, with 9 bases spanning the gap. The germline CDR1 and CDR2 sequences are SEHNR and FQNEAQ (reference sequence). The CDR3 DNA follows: TGTGCCAGCAGCTTAGCGGGCGGCTTCCAAGAGACCCAGTACTTC. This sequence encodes CASSLAGGFQETQYF.

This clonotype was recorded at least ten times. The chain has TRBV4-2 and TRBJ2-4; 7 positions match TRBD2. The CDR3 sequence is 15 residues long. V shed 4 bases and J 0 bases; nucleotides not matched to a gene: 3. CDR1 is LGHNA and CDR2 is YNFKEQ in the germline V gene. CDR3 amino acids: CASSRTSEAKNIQYF. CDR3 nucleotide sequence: TGTGCCAGCAGCCGCACTAGCGAAGCCAAAAACATTCAGTACTTC.

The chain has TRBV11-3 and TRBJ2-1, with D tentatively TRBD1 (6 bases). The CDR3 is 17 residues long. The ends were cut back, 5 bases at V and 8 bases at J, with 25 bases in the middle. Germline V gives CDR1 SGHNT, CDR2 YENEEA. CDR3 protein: CASSQQNRAVEQDEQFF. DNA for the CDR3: TGTGCCAGCAGCCAGCAGAACAGGGCCGTCGAACAAGATGAGCAGTTCTTC.

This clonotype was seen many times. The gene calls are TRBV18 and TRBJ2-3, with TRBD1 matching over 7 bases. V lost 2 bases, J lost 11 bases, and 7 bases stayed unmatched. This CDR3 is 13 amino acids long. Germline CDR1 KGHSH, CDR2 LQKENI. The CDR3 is CASSPKTGFRQYF. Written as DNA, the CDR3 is TGTGCCAGCTCACCAAAGACAGGGTTTCGGCAGTATTTT.

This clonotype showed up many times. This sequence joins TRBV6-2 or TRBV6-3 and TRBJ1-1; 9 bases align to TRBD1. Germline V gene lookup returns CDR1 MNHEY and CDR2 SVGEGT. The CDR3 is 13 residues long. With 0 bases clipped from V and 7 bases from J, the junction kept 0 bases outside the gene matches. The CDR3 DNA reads TGTGCCAGCAGTTACTCGGACAGGGGTGAAGCTTTCTTT. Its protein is CASSYSDRGEAFF.

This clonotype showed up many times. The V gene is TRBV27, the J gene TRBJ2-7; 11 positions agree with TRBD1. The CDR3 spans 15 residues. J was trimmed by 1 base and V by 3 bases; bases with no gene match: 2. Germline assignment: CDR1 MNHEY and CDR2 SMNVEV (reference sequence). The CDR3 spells CASSFGTGGSYEQYF. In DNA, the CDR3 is TGTGCCAGCAGTTTCGGGACAGGGGGATCCTACGAGCAGTACTTC.

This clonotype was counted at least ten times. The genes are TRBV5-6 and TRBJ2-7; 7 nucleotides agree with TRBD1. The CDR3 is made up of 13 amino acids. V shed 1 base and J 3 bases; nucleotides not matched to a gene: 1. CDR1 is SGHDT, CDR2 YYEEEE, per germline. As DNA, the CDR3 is TGTGCCAGCAGCTTGACAGGGGTCTACGAGCAGTACTTC. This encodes CASSLTGVYEQYF.

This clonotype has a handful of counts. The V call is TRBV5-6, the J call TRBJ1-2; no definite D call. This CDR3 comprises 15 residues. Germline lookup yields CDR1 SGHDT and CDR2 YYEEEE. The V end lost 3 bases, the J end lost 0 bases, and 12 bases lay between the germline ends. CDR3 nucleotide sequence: TGTGCCAGCAGCTCAGGACGGACGGCTAACTATGGCTACACCTTC. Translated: CASSSGRTANYGYTF.

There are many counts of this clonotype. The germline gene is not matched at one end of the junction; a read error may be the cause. The CDR3 here is CARSDEGRSTYEQYF. The DNA for the CDR3 is TGTGCCAGAAGTGATGAGGGACGGTCAACCTACGAGCAGTACTTC. The rearrangement links TRBV6-1 to TRBJ2-7, with D possibly called TRBD1 or TRBD2 (5 bases each). The germline V gene has CDR1 MNHNS and CDR2 SASEGT. This CDR3 comprises 15 residues.

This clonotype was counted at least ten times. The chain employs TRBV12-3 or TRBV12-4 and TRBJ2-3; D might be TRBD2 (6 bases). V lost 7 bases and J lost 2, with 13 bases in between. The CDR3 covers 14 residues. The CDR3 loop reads CASNRQRVTDTQYF. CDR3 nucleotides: TGTGCCAGCAATCGACAGCGGGTCACAGATACGCAGTATTTT.

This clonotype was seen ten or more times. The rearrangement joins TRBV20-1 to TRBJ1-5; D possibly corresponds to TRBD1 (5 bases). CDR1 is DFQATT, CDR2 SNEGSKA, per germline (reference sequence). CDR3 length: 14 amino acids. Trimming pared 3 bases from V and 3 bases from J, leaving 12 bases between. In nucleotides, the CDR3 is TGCAGTGCTAGGGCCGACAGAATCAATCAGCCCCAGCATTTT. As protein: CSARADRINQPQHF.

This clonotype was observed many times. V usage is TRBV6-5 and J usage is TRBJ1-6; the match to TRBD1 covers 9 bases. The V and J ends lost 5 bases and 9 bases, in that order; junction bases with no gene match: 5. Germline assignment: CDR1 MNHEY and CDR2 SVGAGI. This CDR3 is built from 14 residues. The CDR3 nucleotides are TGTGCCAGCAGTGCCGGGACAGGGATTTCACCCCTCCACTTT. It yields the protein CASSAGTGISPLHF.

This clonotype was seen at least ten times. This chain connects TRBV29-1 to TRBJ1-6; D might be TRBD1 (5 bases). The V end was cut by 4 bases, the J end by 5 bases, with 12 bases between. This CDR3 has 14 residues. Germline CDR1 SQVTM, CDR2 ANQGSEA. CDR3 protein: CSVAEGTDNSPLHF. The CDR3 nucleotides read TGCAGCGTTGCCGAGGGGACCGATAATTCACCCCTCCACTTT.

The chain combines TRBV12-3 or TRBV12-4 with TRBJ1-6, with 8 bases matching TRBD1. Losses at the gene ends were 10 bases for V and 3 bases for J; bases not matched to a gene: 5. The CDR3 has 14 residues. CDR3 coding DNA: TGTGCCACCCGGACAGGGAACTATAATTCACCCCTCCACTTT. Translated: CATRTGNYNSPLHF.

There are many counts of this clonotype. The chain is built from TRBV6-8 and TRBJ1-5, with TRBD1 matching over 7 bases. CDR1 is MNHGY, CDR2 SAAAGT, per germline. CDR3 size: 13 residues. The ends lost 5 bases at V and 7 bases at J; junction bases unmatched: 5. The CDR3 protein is CASSVVQGQPQHF. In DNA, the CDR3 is TGTGCCAGCAGTGTAGTACAGGGGCAGCCCCAGCATTTT.

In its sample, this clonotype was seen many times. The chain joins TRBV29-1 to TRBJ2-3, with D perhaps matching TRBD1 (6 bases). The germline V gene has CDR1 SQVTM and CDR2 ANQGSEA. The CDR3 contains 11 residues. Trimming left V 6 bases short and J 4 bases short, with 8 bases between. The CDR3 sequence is CSVNRADTQYF. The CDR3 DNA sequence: TGCAGCGTGAACAGGGCAGATACGCAGTATTTT.

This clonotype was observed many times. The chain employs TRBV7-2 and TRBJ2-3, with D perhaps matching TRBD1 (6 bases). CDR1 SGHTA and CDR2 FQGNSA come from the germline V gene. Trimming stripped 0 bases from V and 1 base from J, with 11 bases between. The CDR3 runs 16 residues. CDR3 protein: CASSLAPAGGTDTQYF. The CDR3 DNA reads TGTGCCAGCAGCTTAGCGCCGGCAGGGGGCACAGATACGCAGTATTTT.

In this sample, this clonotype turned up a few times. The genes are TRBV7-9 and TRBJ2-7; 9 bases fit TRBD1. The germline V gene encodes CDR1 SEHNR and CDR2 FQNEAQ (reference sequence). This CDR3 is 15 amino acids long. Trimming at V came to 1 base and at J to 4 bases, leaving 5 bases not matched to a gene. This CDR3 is CASSLDRGQGYEQYF. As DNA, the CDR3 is TGTGCCAGCAGCTTAGATCGTGGACAGGGGTACGAGCAGTACTTC.

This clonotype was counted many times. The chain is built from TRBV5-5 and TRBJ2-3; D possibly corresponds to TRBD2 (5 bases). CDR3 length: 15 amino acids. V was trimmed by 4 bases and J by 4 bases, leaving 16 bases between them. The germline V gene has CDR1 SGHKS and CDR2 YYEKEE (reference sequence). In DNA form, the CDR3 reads TGTGCCAGCAGCCTAATCACTCCCGGGGCAGATACGCAGTATTTT. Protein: CASSLITPGADTQYF.

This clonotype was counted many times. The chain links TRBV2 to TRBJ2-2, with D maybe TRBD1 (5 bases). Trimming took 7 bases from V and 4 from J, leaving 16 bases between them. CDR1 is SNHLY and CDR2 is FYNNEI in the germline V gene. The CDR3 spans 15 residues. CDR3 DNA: TGTGCCAGCAATCCTAAGACAGATGCCACCGGGGAGCTGTTTTTT. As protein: CASNPKTDATGELFF.

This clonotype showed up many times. DNA for the CDR3: TGTGCCAGTAGTCCCGGACAGGGGGATAATGAAAAACTGTTTTTT. The encoded protein is CASSPGQGDNEKLFF. The chain carries TRBV19 and TRBJ1-4, with 10 bases matching TRBD1. Per germline, CDR1 LNHDA and CDR2 SQIVND (reference sequence). This CDR3 region has 15 residues. With 5 bases clipped from V and 4 bases from J, the junction kept 4 bases outside the gene matches.